The 30 T cell receptor beta chains reported below all come from one sample, sequenced in a study of cytomegalovirus exposure and HLA in healthy donors (dated by TCRdb to 2015 to 2018). Libraries were made using the immunoSEQ multiplex PCR assay. For the multiplex PCR, a mixture combining 60 forward primers for TCR Vbeta segments and 13 reverse primers for TCR Jbeta segments was used. The table was pulled from immuneACCESS by TCRdb, which kept in-frame rearrangements only. Such tables lose some clones; where checked, under half of the loss comes from unresolved V genes, and the rest has no known cause. The sample table records more than 100,000 clones; around 66% of these occur just once. The top ten clones comprise roughly 3% of the sample. The specimen sequenced was PBMCs. Receptor source: a woman aged 45-60 years in good health and CMV-seronegative.

This sequence joins TRBV29-1 and TRBJ2-7, with 7 bases that match TRBD1. CDR3 length: 13 amino acids. Trimming at V came to 7 bases and at J to 2 bases, leaving 8 bases not matched to a gene. Germline V gene lookup returns CDR1 SQVTM and CDR2 ANQGSEA. The CDR3 spells CSGSQGVPYEQYF. The CDR3 coding sequence is TGCAGCGGGAGTCAGGGGGTCCCCTACGAGCAGTACTTC.

The sample holds one count of this clone. The J gene is TRBJ1-1, the V gene TRBV27; D remains ambiguous. The CDR3 spans 15 residues. Germline V lookup: CDR1 MNHEY, CDR2 SMNVEV (reference sequence). Trimming cost V 6 bases and J 4 bases, with 18 bases left between them. CDR3 bases: TGTGCCAGCAGGGCAACAAGCGGGGTTGGCACTGAAGCTTTCTTT. Translating gives CASRATSGVGTEAFF.

The genes are TRBV5-1 and TRBJ2-1; perhaps TRBD1 as D (6 bases). Trimming shortened V by 1 base and J by 2 bases, and 10 bases separated the two germline ends. Germline assignment: CDR1 SGHRS and CDR2 YFSETQ. The CDR3 length is 15 residues. CDR3 nucleotide sequence: TGCGCCAGCAGCTTGACAGGGATCCCCTACAATGAGCAGTTCTTC. This codes for CASSLTGIPYNEQFF.

This chain joins TRBV5-1 and TRBJ2-5; 9 nucleotides line up with TRBD2. V lost 3 bases and J lost 7; bases outside the gene matches: 7. The CDR3 extends over 14 amino acids. CDR1 and CDR2 from the germline V gene are SGHRS and YFSETQ. CDR3 loop: CASSSGLAVGTQYF. The CDR3 DNA sequence: TGCGCCAGCAGCTCGGGACTAGCTGTGGGGACCCAGTACTTC. Full variable domain (rest looked up from reference TRBV5-1 and TRBJ2-5): KAGVTQTPRYLIKTRGQQVTLSCSPISGHRSVSWYQQTPGQGLQFLFEYFSETQRNKGNFPGRFSGRQFSNSRSEMNVSTLELGDSALYLCASSSGLAVGTQYFGPGTRLLVL.

The V and J genes are TRBV7-6 and TRBJ1-2; weak D call: TRBD1 (6 bases). The length of the CDR3 is 15 residues. V was clipped by 1 base and J by 4 bases, with 13 bases between them. Per germline, CDR1 SGHVS and CDR2 FNYEAQ. CDR3 nucleotide sequence: TGTGCCAGCAGCTTAGTATCAGGACAGACCTATGGCTACACCTTC. This translates into CASSLVSGQTYGYTF.

The J gene is TRBJ2-2, the V gene TRBV7-8; D unclear. The V end was cut by 0 bases, the J end by 4 bases, with 3 bases between. Germline V gives CDR1 SGHVS, CDR2 FQNEAQ. This CDR3 contains 13 residues. The CDR3: CASSLAITGELFF. CDR3 DNA: TGTGCCAGCAGCTTAGCCATCACCGGGGAGCTGTTTTTT.

CDR3 in amino acids: CASSQVGSTGGYTF. The CDR3 DNA reads as TGTGCCAGCAGCCAAGTGGGCAGCACAGGGGGCTACACCTTC. The rearrangement uses TRBV14 and TRBJ1-2, with D possibly TRBD1 on 6 matching bases. CDR1 SGHDN and CDR2 FVKESK come from the germline V gene. Trimming pared 1 base from V and 8 bases from J, leaving 14 bases between. The CDR3 is made up of 14 amino acids. Full variable domain (missing parts from reference TRBV14 and TRBJ1-2): EAGVTQFPSHSVIEKGQTVTLRCDPISGHDNLYWYRRVMGKEIKFLLHFVKESKQDESGMPNNRFLAERTGGTYSTLKVQPAELEDSGVYFCASSQVGSTGGYTFGSGTRLTVV.

The rearrangement joins TRBV9 to TRBJ2-7; 10 positions agree with TRBD2. The CDR3 is 16 amino acids. Germline V lookup: CDR1 SGDLS, CDR2 YYNGEE. With 0 bases clipped from V and 8 bases from J, the junction kept 11 bases outside the gene matches. This CDR3 reads CASSVGLAGDPSKQYF. The DNA of the CDR3 is TGTGCCAGCAGCGTAGGACTAGCGGGCGACCCCTCTAAGCAGTACTTC.

J is TRBJ2-6 and V is TRBV6-4, with a tentative D call TRBD1 (6 bases). The CDR3 runs to 15 residues. Germline V lookup: CDR1 MRHNA, CDR2 SNTAGT. V lost 3 bases, J lost 0 bases, and 6 bases lay in between. The CDR3 spells CASSEDSSGANVLTF. The CDR3 DNA reads TGTGCCAGCAGTGAGGACAGCTCTGGGGCCAACGTCCTGACTTTC.

CDR3 loop: CASSWTGDSTYEQYF. For the CDR3, the DNA is TGTGCCAGCAGCTGGACAGGGGACTCTACCTACGAGCAGTACTTC. The rearrangement uses TRBV5-4 and TRBJ2-7; the match to TRBD1 covers 9 bases. The germline V gene encodes CDR1 SGHNT and CDR2 YYREEE (reference sequence). The CDR3 has 15 amino acids. Trimming cost V 3 bases and J 2 bases; bases outside gene matches: 6.

V usage is TRBV27 and J usage is TRBJ1-3; the D gene is possibly TRBD1 (5 bases). This CDR3 is built from 14 residues. CDR1 is MNHEY and CDR2 is SMNVEV in the germline V gene (reference sequence). Deletions cut 2 bases from V and 0 bases from J, with 5 bases between. For the CDR3, the DNA is TGTGCCAGCAGTTTAGGGGCCTCTGGAAACACCATATATTTT. Encoded protein: CASSLGASGNTIYF.

V is TRBV5-8 and J is TRBJ1-5, with 8 bases that match TRBD1. Germline loops: CDR1 SGHTS, CDR2 YDEGEE. CDR3 length: 16 amino acids. J was trimmed by 3 bases and V by 0 bases; bases with no gene match: 5. The CDR3 loop reads CASSLGYRGNNQPQHF. The CDR3, as DNA: TGTGCCAGCAGCTTGGGTTACAGGGGGAACAATCAGCCCCAGCATTTT.

This clone was found a few times. The V and J genes are TRBV2 and TRBJ2-3; 10 bases line up with TRBD1. Losses at the gene ends were 3 bases for V and 0 bases for J; bases not matched to a gene: 3. The germline V gene has CDR1 SNHLY and CDR2 FYNNEI. The CDR3 contains 16 residues. The CDR3 loop reads CASSEGQGTSTDTQYF. As DNA, the CDR3 is TGTGCCAGCAGTGAGGGACAGGGGACCAGCACAGATACGCAGTATTTT.

The chain combines TRBV6-5 with TRBJ2-2; 12 bases fit TRBD1. This CDR3 spans 14 amino acids. V trimming: 6 bases; J trimming: 7 bases; junction bases outside the gene matches: 3. Germline-derived CDR1 and CDR2 are MNHEY and SVGAGI. CDR3 in DNA: TGTGCCAGCAGGGGACAGGGGGCTGGCGGGGAGCTGTTTTTT. Translating gives CASRGQGAGGELFF.

The chain links TRBV6-1 to TRBJ2-6, with D possibly being TRBD1 (5 bases). The germline gives CDR1 MNHNS, CDR2 SASEGT. The CDR3 runs 13 residues. V shed 7 bases and J shed 4 bases, with 8 bases lying between them. The DNA for the CDR3 is TGTGCCAGCACAGGGCCGGGGGCCAACGTCCTGACTTTC. It translates to CASTGPGANVLTF.

This clone has just a few counts. V is TRBV30 and J is TRBJ2-1; 9 bases agree with TRBD2. The CDR3 runs 14 residues. Germline V CDR1 and CDR2: GTSNPN, SVGIG (reference sequence). V lost 4 bases to trimming and J lost 9 bases; unmatched junction nucleotides: 10. The CDR3 is CAWIEAGGLSEQFF. The CDR3 DNA reads TGTGCCTGGATCGAGGCGGGGGGGCTTAGTGAGCAGTTCTTC.

This chain uses TRBV7-6 with TRBJ2-5; the match to TRBD2 covers 12 bases. The length of the CDR3 is 16 residues. In germline, CDR1 is SGHVS, CDR2 FNYEAQ. The ends lost 5 bases at V and 4 bases at J; junction bases unmatched: 8. CDR3 protein: CASSTQLAGGVETQYF. The CDR3 DNA is TGTGCCAGCAGCACCCAACTAGCGGGAGGAGTAGAGACCCAGTACTTC. The full variable domain, its missing parts supplied by reference TRBV7-6 and TRBJ2-5, is GAGVSQSPRYKVTKRGQDVALRCDPISGHVSLYWYRQALGQGPEFLTYFNYEAQQDKSGLPNDRFSAERPEGSISTLTIQRTEQRDSAMYRCASSTQLAGGVETQYFGPGTRLLVL.

This clone has a handful of counts. V is TRBV29-1 and J is TRBJ1-2, with 8 bases lining up with TRBD1. V lost 7 bases and J lost 4; bases outside the gene matches: 11. The CDR3 totals 14 residues. Germline V gene data show CDR1 as SQVTM and CDR2 as ANQGSEA. CDR3 nucleotides: TGCAGCGCTACAGCCGGGACAGGATTCTATGGCTACACCTTC. Translated: CSATAGTGFYGYTF.

With respect to this clone: One end of the junction varies from germline; a read error may be responsible. V gene TRBV4-1 combines with J gene TRBJ2-3, with TRBD2 identical over 12 bases. Germline CDR1 MGHRA, CDR2 YSYEKL. This CDR3 has 15 residues. CDR3 in amino acids: CASSQVATSGGPTPF. The CDR3 bases are TGCGCCAGCAGCCAAGTCGCGACTAGCGGGGGTCCTACCCCCTTT.

This chain connects TRBV9 to TRBJ1-1, with D possibly matching TRBD1 (6 bases). V lost 0 bases to trimming and J lost 5 bases, with 11 bases between them. This CDR3 has 14 amino acids. Germline V CDR1 and CDR2: SGDLS, YYNGEE. CDR3 DNA sequence: TGTGCCAGCAGCGTAGAGGGCAGGGGAACTGAAGCTTTCTTT. It is translated as CASSVEGRGTEAFF.

The rearrangement links TRBV28 to TRBJ2-7; D is uncertain. The germline CDR1 and CDR2 sequences are MDHEN and SYDVKM. This CDR3 is 15 amino acids long. Between the trimmed V and J ends, which lost 8 bases and 0 bases, there was a span of 17 bases. CDR3 DNA sequence: TGTGCCAGCCGATGGGCGTCGGATAGCTCCTACGAGCAGTACTTC. Its translation is CASRWASDSSYEQYF.

This sequence joins TRBV7-2 and TRBJ2-5; D is unresolved. The CDR3 consists of 14 residues. V lost 3 bases, J lost 5 bases, and 13 bases lay in between. Per germline, CDR1 SGHTA and CDR2 FQGNSA. CDR3 sequence: CASSFSPSGETQYF. In DNA, the CDR3 is TGTGCCAGCAGCTTTAGTCCCTCCGGGGAGACCCAGTACTTC. The whole variable domain, filled in from reference TRBV7-2 and TRBJ2-5, reads GAGVSQSPSNKVTEKGKDVELRCDPISGHTALYWYRQSLGQGLEFLIYFQGNSAPDKSGLPSDRFSAERTGGSVSTLTIQRTQQEDSAVYLCASSFSPSGETQYFGPGTRLLVL.

The chain couples TRBV7-8 to TRBJ2-5, with D maybe TRBD2 (5 bases). Trimming stripped 5 bases from V and 1 base from J, with 14 bases between. This CDR3 comprises 15 residues. Germline loops: CDR1 SGHVS, CDR2 FQNEAQ. This chain's CDR3 is CASSPGADRQETQYF. CDR3 DNA sequence: TGTGCCAGCAGCCCAGGAGCGGACCGCCAAGAGACCCAGTACTTC.

V usage is TRBV6-5 and J usage is TRBJ2-5; the D gene is possibly TRBD1 (6 bases). The CDR3 runs to 14 residues. Germline V gives CDR1 MNHEY, CDR2 SVGAGI. V was trimmed by 5 bases and J by 1 base, leaving 11 bases between them. In DNA, the CDR3 is TGTGCCAGCAGTAAACAGGGATTCCAAGAGACCCAGTACTTC. This gives the protein CASSKQGFQETQYF.

This rearrangement joins TRBV19 to TRBJ2-3, with no clear D. The CDR3 contains 12 residues. Germline V gene sequence: CDR1 LNHDA, CDR2 SQIVND (reference sequence). With 5 bases removed from V and 6 bases from J, the gap between germline ends came to 9 bases. The CDR3 loop is CASSAASDTQYF. The CDR3 DNA follows: TGTGCCAGTAGTGCGGCGTCCGATACGCAGTATTTT.

The rearrangement links TRBV10-3 to TRBJ2-7, with 8 positions matching TRBD1. The V gene end was trimmed by 7 bases and the J gene end by 5 bases; junction bases not matched to a gene: 7. The CDR3 covers 13 residues. Germline values: CDR1 ENHRY, CDR2 SYGVKD. CDR3: CAINGQGSDEQYF. The CDR3 DNA reads TGTGCCATCAACGGACAGGGATCGGACGAGCAGTACTTC.

The genes are TRBV6-1 and TRBJ2-7, with 7 positions matching TRBD2. Trimming at V came to 4 bases and at J to 3 bases, leaving 3 bases not matched to a gene. This CDR3 region has 13 residues. The germline V gene encodes CDR1 MNHNS and CDR2 SASEGT. CDR3 sequence (DNA): TGTGCCAGCAGTGTTCCTAGCGGCTACGAGCAGTACTTC. Amino acid sequence: CASSVPSGYEQYF.

The chain employs TRBV10-3 and TRBJ2-7, with D maybe TRBD2 (6 bases). V lost 8 bases, J lost 3 bases, and 11 bases lay in between. Germline V gene lookup returns CDR1 ENHRY and CDR2 SYGVKD. The CDR3 has 12 amino acids. The CDR3 is CAIEDGSYEQYF. CDR3 nucleotide sequence: TGTGCCATCGAGGACGGGAGCTACGAGCAGTACTTC.

The chain is built from TRBV27 and TRBJ1-2, with D hard to call. Germline CDR1 is MNHEY and CDR2 is SMNVEV (reference sequence). V dropped 3 bases and J dropped 0 bases, with 5 bases sitting between them. This CDR3 has 13 residues. CDR3 loop: CASSFTANYGYTF. CDR3 DNA sequence: TGTGCCAGCAGTTTTACAGCTAACTATGGCTACACCTTC.

This chain joins TRBV11-3 and TRBJ2-3; 11 bases fit TRBD2. V gave up 1 base and J gave up 4 bases; unmatched junction bases: 7. The CDR3 is made up of 17 amino acids. Germline CDR1 SGHNT, CDR2 YENEEA. Written as DNA, the CDR3 is TGTGCCAGCAGCTTAGGAATGACTAGCGGGACTTCAGATACGCAGTATTTT. It is translated as CASSLGMTSGTSDTQYF.